This T cell receptor beta chain appears in the sequencing data of a study of blood T cell repertoires in COVID-19. The assay was immunoSEQ multiplex PCR, and TCRdb's table has in-frame clones only and misses some. Of some 130,000 clones listed, 75% to 90% are singletons. This clone was counted between two and nine times. Looked up from germline, CDR1 is LNHDA and CDR2 is SQIVND (reference sequence). This CDR3 is 13 amino acids long. With 9 bases removed from V and 3 bases from J, the gap between germline ends came to 11 bases. The chain has TRBV19 and TRBJ2-2; a weak D match, TRBD1 (5 bases). The receptor's source is a human donor in a cohort sampled during active COVID-19. Sequencing input: peripheral blood. The chain's CDR3 is CASSQVYTGELFF. CDR3 in DNA: TGTGCCAGCTCACAGGTGTACACCGGGGAGCTGTTTTTT. The full variable domain, rest sourced from reference TRBV19 and TRBJ2-2, is DGGITQSPKYLFRKEGQNVTLSCEQNLNHDAMYWYRQDPGQGLRLIYYSQIVNDFQKGDIAEGYSVSREKKESFPLTVTSAQKNPTAFYLCASSQVYTGELFFGEGSRLTVL.